The TCR beta chain under discussion was sequenced for a study of T cell repertoires in cytomegalovirus infection. Looking at the study overall: Well-studied HLA-B-restricted CMV epitopes were used in the study alongside recently identified HLA-C-restricted ones. An indication of both CMV infection and matching HLA type came from public TCR beta signatures.

Findings of the study overall: Totalled public TCR beta family frequency picked out people who carried CMV plus the relevant HLA.

A remark on this clonotype: Antigen: not known.

The CDR3 is 14 amino acids. In germline, CDR1 is SGHVS, CDR2 FNYEAQ. Deletions cut 3 bases from V and 5 bases from J, with 14 bases between. TCRdb fed the reads into MiXCR, producing one record per CDR3 protein. The sample shows 400,000 to 600,000 distinct CDR3 sequences, about 44% of them seen only once. This clonotype originated in a human donor in good health (CMV status not recorded). Some clones in this sample may be carry-over from other donors' samples. The sequenced sample was cultured PBMCs, obtained from culture after CMV antigen stimulation. This chain uses TRBV7-6 with TRBJ2-7; the D gene is possibly TRBD1 (8 bases). The CDR3, as DNA: TGTGCCAGCAGCTTCACAGGGGGGGACCACGAGCAGTACTTC. Protein product: CASSFTGGDHEQYF.